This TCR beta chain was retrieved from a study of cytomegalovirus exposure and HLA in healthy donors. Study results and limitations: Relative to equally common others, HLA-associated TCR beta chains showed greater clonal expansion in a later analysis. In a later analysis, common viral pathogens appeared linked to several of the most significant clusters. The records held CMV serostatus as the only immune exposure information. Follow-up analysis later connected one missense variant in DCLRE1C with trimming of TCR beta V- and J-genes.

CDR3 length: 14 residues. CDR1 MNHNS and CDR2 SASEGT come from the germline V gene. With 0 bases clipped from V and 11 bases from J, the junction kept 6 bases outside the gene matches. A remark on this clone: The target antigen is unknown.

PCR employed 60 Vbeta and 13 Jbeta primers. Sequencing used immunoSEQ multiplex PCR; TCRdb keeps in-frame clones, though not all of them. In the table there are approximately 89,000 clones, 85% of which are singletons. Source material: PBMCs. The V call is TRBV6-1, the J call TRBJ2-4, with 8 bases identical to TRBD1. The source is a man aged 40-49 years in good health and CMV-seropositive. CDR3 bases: TGTGCCAGCAGTGAAGCGGGCAGGGGGCCCGTTCAGTACTTC. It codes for CASSEAGRGPVQYF.